This is a list of T cell receptor beta chains from one sample in a study of blood T cell repertoires in COVID-19. Only in-frame clones appear in the TCRdb table, and some are missing; sequencing was by immunoSEQ multiplex PCR. The table shows some 380,000 clones, with 81% occurring only once. The sequenced material came from peripheral blood. These TCRs come from a human donor with acute or convalescent COVID-19. The donor label of this sample is uncertain. Each CDR3 is given with its conserved first and last residue. The D gene is left open where the match is weak. Rows give clone size only sometimes, using once, few, many, or a class for an expanded clone.

cdr3_nt: TGTGCCAGCAGCTCGGACAGGGCTATAATTAACAATGAGCAGTTCTTC
cdr3_aa: CASSSDRAIINNEQFF
clone_size: .
j_call: TRBJ2-1
d_call: TRBD1
v_call: TRBV7-2

cdr3_nt: TGTGCCAGCACGTCGGGGGTGGGTACCTACGAGCAGTACTTC
cdr3_aa: CASTSGVGTYEQYF
clone_size: .
j_call: TRBJ2-7
d_call: .
v_call: TRBV6-5

cdr3_nt: TGTGCCAGCAGTCCGGACAGGAATCAGCCCCAGCATTTT
cdr3_aa: CASSPDRNQPQHF
clone_size: .
j_call: TRBJ1-5
d_call: TRBD1
v_call: TRBV2

cdr3_nt: TGTGCTAGTGGTGGAAAAAGGGGGGATACGCAGTATTTT
cdr3_aa: CASGGKRGDTQYF
clone_size: .
j_call: TRBJ2-3
d_call: .
v_call: TRBV12-5

cdr3_nt: TGCGCCAGCAGCCAAAATAGCGGACGCACAGATACGCAGTATTTT
cdr3_aa: CASSQNSGRTDTQYF
clone_size: once
j_call: TRBJ2-3
d_call: .
v_call: TRBV4-1

cdr3_nt: TGTGCCATCAGTGAGTCAAGAGACTCCGAGCAGTACTTC
cdr3_aa: CAISESRDSEQYF
clone_size: .
j_call: TRBJ2-7
d_call: .
v_call: TRBV10-3

cdr3_nt: TGTGCCAGCAGTGTTGAACAGAAGAACACTGAAGCTTTCTTT
cdr3_aa: CASSVEQKNTEAFF
clone_size: .
j_call: TRBJ1-1
d_call: .
v_call: TRBV2

cdr3_nt: TGTGCCAGCAGCCACAACCTAGTCCGCATCCAGATCGAGGACAATGAGCAGTTCTTC
cdr3_aa: CASSHNLVRIQIEDNEQFF
clone_size: few
j_call: TRBJ2-1
d_call: .
v_call: TRBV21-1

cdr3_nt: TGTGCCAGCACTGGACAGGGGAACTATGGCTACACCTTC
cdr3_aa: CASTGQGNYGYTF
clone_size: .
j_call: TRBJ1-2
d_call: TRBD1
v_call: TRBV2

cdr3_nt: TGTGCCAGCAGTCACGGACAGGCGCAGTTCTTC
cdr3_aa: CASSHGQAQFF
clone_size: .
j_call: TRBJ2-1
d_call: TRBD1
v_call: TRBV6-5

cdr3_nt: TGTGCCTGGACCCGGGGAGGGGCTAATGAAAAACTGTTTTTT
cdr3_aa: CAWTRGGANEKLFF
clone_size: .
j_call: TRBJ1-4
d_call: .
v_call: TRBV30

cdr3_nt: TGTGCCAGCTCACCAGGGACAGGGAATCAGCCCCAGCATTTT
cdr3_aa: CASSPGTGNQPQHF
clone_size: .
j_call: TRBJ1-5
d_call: TRBD1
v_call: TRBV18

cdr3_nt: TGTGCCATCACGCCCGGGACAAACACCGGGGAGCTGTTTTTT
cdr3_aa: CAITPGTNTGELFF
clone_size: .
j_call: TRBJ2-2
d_call: .
v_call: TRBV21-1

cdr3_nt: TGTGCCAGCAGCAGGGGTCTCCAAAGTTATGGCTACACCTTC
cdr3_aa: CASSRGLQSYGYTF
clone_size: .
j_call: TRBJ1-2
d_call: .
v_call: TRBV5-6

cdr3_nt: TGTGCCAGCAGTTCCATCGGACAGGGGGATTTGGGCAATCAGCCCCAGCATTTT
cdr3_aa: CASSSIGQGDLGNQPQHF
clone_size: once
j_call: TRBJ1-5
d_call: TRBD1
v_call: TRBV27

cdr3_nt: TGTGCCAGCAAAGCGATTGGGGGGACCACTGAAGCTTTCTTT
cdr3_aa: CASKAIGGTTEAFF
clone_size: .
j_call: TRBJ1-1
d_call: .
v_call: TRBV7-2

cdr3_nt: TGTGCCAGCAGTCAGGGTTTTCAGCCCCAGCATTTT
cdr3_aa: CASSQGFQPQHF
clone_size: few
j_call: TRBJ1-5
d_call: .
v_call: TRBV28

cdr3_nt: TGTGCCAGCAGCAACAGGGGCTACAATGAGCAGTTCTTC
cdr3_aa: CASSNRGYNEQFF
clone_size: .
j_call: TRBJ2-1
d_call: TRBD1
v_call: TRBV7-9

cdr3_nt: TGCGCCAGCAGCTTGATGTGGGACTCCAATCCCTACGAGCAGTACTTC
cdr3_aa: CASSLMWDSNPYEQYF
clone_size: .
j_call: TRBJ2-7
d_call: .
v_call: TRBV5-1

cdr3_nt: TGTGCCAGCAGTTTTGGCGAGGGAGGGGCAGGGACTGAAGCTTTCTTT
cdr3_aa: CASSFGEGGAGTEAFF
clone_size: .
j_call: TRBJ1-1
d_call: .
v_call: TRBV28

cdr3_nt: TGTGCCAGCAGCCAAGAGTTGCGGGGGATTGACGAGCAGTACTTC
cdr3_aa: CASSQELRGIDEQYF
clone_size: few
j_call: TRBJ2-7
d_call: TRBD2
v_call: TRBV4-2

cdr3_nt: TGTGCCAGCAGCTTAGAATACACCCCGAACACCGGGGAGCTGTTTTTT
cdr3_aa: CASSLEYTPNTGELFF
clone_size: .
j_call: TRBJ2-2
d_call: .
v_call: TRBV11-3

cdr3_nt: TGTGCCAGCAGAGCCGGGACTAGCGAAGACAATGAGCAGTTCTTC
cdr3_aa: CASRAGTSEDNEQFF
clone_size: .
j_call: TRBJ2-1
d_call: TRBD2
v_call: TRBV2

cdr3_nt: TGTGCCAGTAGTATAGCCCCCGACAGAAATCAGCCCCAGCATTTT
cdr3_aa: CASSIAPDRNQPQHF
clone_size: .
j_call: TRBJ1-5
d_call: .
v_call: TRBV19

cdr3_nt: TGTGCCTGGAGTAGCCAGGGGGGTACTGAAGCTTTCTTT
cdr3_aa: CAWSSQGGTEAFF
clone_size: .
j_call: TRBJ1-1
d_call: TRBD1
v_call: TRBV30

cdr3_nt: TGCGCCAGCAGCTTGGCACCAATGCAGGGCCTTTTGTACAATGAGCAGTTCTTC
cdr3_aa: CASSLAPMQGLLYNEQFF
clone_size: .
j_call: TRBJ2-1
d_call: .
v_call: TRBV5-1

cdr3_nt: TGTGCCTGGAGTGTAACGTCAGGCGGGGAGCTGTTTTTT
cdr3_aa: CAWSVTSGGELFF
clone_size: .
j_call: TRBJ2-2
d_call: .
v_call: TRBV30

cdr3_nt: TGTGCCAGCAGCTTATTAGCTAGACCCTACGAGCAGTACTTC
cdr3_aa: CASSLLARPYEQYF
clone_size: .
j_call: TRBJ2-7
d_call: .
v_call: TRBV11-2

cdr3_nt: TGTGCCAGCAGTCTTCTAGCGGGAGTTAGGAATGAGCAGTTCTTC
cdr3_aa: CASSLLAGVRNEQFF
clone_size: .
j_call: TRBJ2-1
d_call: TRBD2
v_call: TRBV2

cdr3_nt: TGTGCCAGCAGTCCAGACAGGGGGCGGAATGAAAAACTGTTTTTT
cdr3_aa: CASSPDRGRNEKLFF
clone_size: .
j_call: TRBJ1-4
d_call: TRBD1
v_call: TRBV28

cdr3_nt: TGTGCCAGCAGCGTCCGGATGGGACAGGGAGCGGAGACCCAGTACTTC
cdr3_aa: CASSVRMGQGAETQYF
clone_size: .
j_call: TRBJ2-5
d_call: TRBD1
v_call: TRBV28

cdr3_nt: TGTGCCAGCAGTTCTGGACTAGCGGGAGTATACGAGCAGTACTTC
cdr3_aa: CASSSGLAGVYEQYF
clone_size: .
j_call: TRBJ2-7
d_call: TRBD2
v_call: TRBV11-3

cdr3_nt: TGTGCCAGTAGTATAGATCCCCGGACAGGTAGCACAGATACGCAGTATTTT
cdr3_aa: CASSIDPRTGSTDTQYF
clone_size: once
j_call: TRBJ2-3
d_call: TRBD1
v_call: TRBV19

cdr3_nt: TGTGCCAGTAGTATAGCAATGGGACATCGGCAGTACTTC
cdr3_aa: CASSIAMGHRQYF
clone_size: .
j_call: TRBJ2-7
d_call: .
v_call: TRBV19

cdr3_nt: TGTGCCTGGAGTCTAAAGTTGACAGGGAACTATGGCTACACCTTC
cdr3_aa: CAWSLKLTGNYGYTF
clone_size: .
j_call: TRBJ1-2
d_call: TRBD1
v_call: TRBV30

cdr3_nt: TGTGCCAGCAGTAATTACGGGGGAGCCACTGAAGCTTTCTTT
cdr3_aa: CASSNYGGATEAFF
clone_size: .
j_call: TRBJ1-1
d_call: .
v_call: TRBV28

cdr3_nt: TGTGCTAGTGGTATCTGGGTCAGGCCAGATACGCAGTATTTT
cdr3_aa: CASGIWVRPDTQYF
clone_size: .
j_call: TRBJ2-3
d_call: .
v_call: TRBV12-5

cdr3_nt: TGTGCCAGCAGCGCAAATTTACAGGGGCTAGGTAGGAATGAGCAGTTCTTC
cdr3_aa: CASSANLQGLGRNEQFF
clone_size: .
j_call: TRBJ2-1
d_call: TRBD1
v_call: TRBV9

cdr3_nt: TGTGCCACCAGTGATGAGGGATTCATGAACACTGAAGCTTTCTTT
cdr3_aa: CATSDEGFMNTEAFF
clone_size: .
j_call: TRBJ1-1
d_call: .
v_call: TRBV24-1

cdr3_nt: TGTGCCAGCCTCCTGGTCGGCAGGGGGCCAAAGTCTGAAAAACTGTTTTTT
cdr3_aa: CASLLVGRGPKSEKLFF
clone_size: few
j_call: TRBJ1-4
d_call: TRBD1
v_call: TRBV7-9

cdr3_nt: TGTGCCAGCAGCTTAGCAAGGCAGGGCTCCAATGAGCAGTTCTTC
cdr3_aa: CASSLARQGSNEQFF
clone_size: .
j_call: TRBJ2-1
d_call: .
v_call: TRBV7-6

cdr3_nt: TGTGCCAGCAGTGAATCCCCTTATAGCAATCAGCCCCAGCATTTT
cdr3_aa: CASSESPYSNQPQHF
clone_size: few
j_call: TRBJ1-5
d_call: .
v_call: TRBV6-1

cdr3_nt: TGTGCCTGGACCTCGGGACAGTTGACCGGGGAGCTGTTTTTT
cdr3_aa: CAWTSGQLTGELFF
clone_size: .
j_call: TRBJ2-2
d_call: TRBD1
v_call: TRBV30

cdr3_nt: TGTGCCAGTAGTATGTTAGGAGGACAAGAGACCCAGTACTTC
cdr3_aa: CASSMLGGQETQYF
clone_size: .
j_call: TRBJ2-5
d_call: .
v_call: TRBV19

cdr3_nt: TGTGCCAGTAGTATAGCAGGGGCTGATCAGCCCCAGCATTTT
cdr3_aa: CASSIAGADQPQHF
clone_size: .
j_call: TRBJ1-5
d_call: .
v_call: TRBV19

cdr3_nt: TGTGCCAGCAGTCTCGTGACAGGGACGGGAAAGCAGTTCTTC
cdr3_aa: CASSLVTGTGKQFF
clone_size: .
j_call: TRBJ2-1
d_call: TRBD1
v_call: TRBV28

cdr3_nt: TGTGCCAGCGGCCGACAGGGAGTTTATGGCTACACCTTC
cdr3_aa: CASGRQGVYGYTF
clone_size: .
j_call: TRBJ1-2
d_call: TRBD1
v_call: TRBV5-6

cdr3_nt: TGTGCCAGCAGCTTAGGGAGAGGACAGGGTCGCGGCTACACCTTC
cdr3_aa: CASSLGRGQGRGYTF
clone_size: .
j_call: TRBJ1-2
d_call: TRBD1
v_call: TRBV7-2

cdr3_nt: TGTGCCAGCAGCTTACAGGGACAGATCAATTCACCCCTCCACTTT
cdr3_aa: CASSLQGQINSPLHF
clone_size: .
j_call: TRBJ1-6
d_call: TRBD1
v_call: TRBV7-9

cdr3_nt: TGCGCCAGCAGCTGGGGAGGATCGGGATCGAACACCGGGGAGCTGTTTTTT
cdr3_aa: CASSWGGSGSNTGELFF
clone_size: .
j_call: TRBJ2-2
d_call: .
v_call: TRBV5-1

cdr3_nt: TGTGCCAGCAGCTCCTTAGCGGGAGTCACCGGGGAGCTGTTTTTT
cdr3_aa: CASSSLAGVTGELFF
clone_size: .
j_call: TRBJ2-2
d_call: TRBD2
v_call: TRBV7-8

cdr3_nt: TGTGCCAGCAGTGAAGCGGGAGTGGGCCTCTACGAGCAGTACTTC
cdr3_aa: CASSEAGVGLYEQYF
clone_size: few
j_call: TRBJ2-7
d_call: .
v_call: TRBV6-1